These 29 T cell receptor beta chains share one sample of origin, sequenced in a study of glioma-infiltrating T cells. Using RNA template, CDR3s of TCR alpha and beta were amplified with iRepertoire arm-PCR. Each CDR3 protein is one row after TCRdb ran MiXCR on the multiplex PCR reads. The repertoire holds some 11,000 distinct CDR3 sequences, 26% seen once, with around 40% in the top ten. Sequencing was performed on glioma tissue, nonneoplastic brain tissue, or PBMCs (not recorded which). The receptors derive from a human donor with low-grade glioma or glioblastoma, undergoing nonglioma brain surgery, or in good health (not recorded which).

This chain connects TRBV29-1 to TRBJ2-7, with TRBD1 identical over 9 bases. Trimming at V came to 4 bases and at J to 1 base, leaving 5 bases not matched to a gene. Germline V gene data show CDR1 as SQVTM and CDR2 as ANQGSEA. This CDR3 has 14 amino acids. The CDR3 sequence: CSVVPTGGSYEQYF. The CDR3, as DNA: TGCAGCGTTGTGCCGACAGGGGGATCCTACGAGCAGTACTTC.

The chain uses TRBV2 and TRBJ2-1; 7 bases are a match to TRBD2. J was trimmed by 1 base and V by 3 bases; bases with no gene match: 6. Germline CDR1 SNHLY, CDR2 FYNNEI. CDR3 length equals 16 residues. CDR3 protein: CASSDAGVGSYNEQFF. CDR3 sequence (DNA): TGTGCCAGCAGTGACGCGGGAGTCGGTTCCTACAATGAGCAGTTCTTC. The variable domain in full, with the rest retrieved from reference TRBV2 and TRBJ2-1, is EPEVTQTPSHQVTQMGQEVILRCVPISNHLYFYWYRQILGQKVEFLVSFYNNEISEKSEIFDDQFSVERPDGSNFTLKIRSTKLEDSAMYFCASSDAGVGSYNEQFFGPGTRLTVL.

This clonotype was counted ten times or more. The chain couples TRBV6-1 to TRBJ1-1; perhaps TRBD1 as D (6 bases). The CDR3 contains 15 residues. CDR1 and CDR2 (germline): MNHNS, SASEGT. The germline V and J ends were trimmed by 2 bases and 4 bases, with 14 bases remaining between them. CDR3 protein: CASSELTGSGTEAFF. The CDR3 bases are TGTGCCAGCAGTGAATTAACAGGGTCCGGCACTGAAGCTTTCTTT.

This clonotype has at least ten counts. The V gene is TRBV25-1, the J gene TRBJ1-2; tentatively, D is TRBD1 (5 bases). CDR3 length equals 14 residues. V was pared by 7 bases and J by 7 bases, with 19 bases between. Germline values: CDR1 MGHDK, CDR2 SYGVNS. CDR3 bases: TGTGCCAGCACGCAGGGTGTTGGCTTCGGTGGCTACACCTTC. Amino acids: CASTQGVGFGGYTF.

This clonotype has only a few counts. The chain employs TRBV3-1 and TRBJ1-2, with D uncertain. CDR3 length: 16 amino acids. Trimming shortened V by 4 bases and J by 4 bases, and 19 bases separated the two germline ends. Germline lookup yields CDR1 LGHDT and CDR2 YNNKEL (reference sequence). The CDR3, as DNA: TGTGCCAGCAGCCTCCATCAAGGCCCCCGGAGCTATGGCTACACCTTC. Translating it yields CASSLHQGPRSYGYTF.

For this clonotype: The junction departs from the called germline gene at one end, perhaps through a read error. The V call is TRBV2, the J call TRBJ1-1; 8 bases agree with TRBD1. The CDR3 length is 13 residues. Germline V gives CDR1 SNHLY, CDR2 FYNNEI. The CDR3 coding sequence is TGTGCCAGCAGACGACAGGGGAACACTAAAGCTTTCTTT. As protein: CASRRQGNTKAFF.

The rearrangement uses TRBV29-1 and TRBJ1-2; a weak D match, TRBD1 (6 bases). The length of the CDR3 is 14 residues. The V gene lost 3 bases and the J gene lost 4 bases, with 15 bases spanning the gap. Germline CDR1 SQVTM, CDR2 ANQGSEA. CDR3 sequence reads: CSVDLADSAYGYTF. The CDR3 DNA is TGCAGCGTTGATCTCGCGGACAGTGCCTATGGCTACACCTTC.

This clonotype appeared a few times. The V call is TRBV5-1, the J call TRBJ1-1; tentative D call: TRBD1 (5 bases). CDR1 SGHRS and CDR2 YFSETQ come from the germline V gene. Trimming cost V 4 bases and J 1 base, with 8 bases left between them. The CDR3 length is 13 residues. DNA for the CDR3: TGCGCCAGCAGCGCGGACACGAACACTGAAGCTTTCTTT. The encoded protein is CASSADTNTEAFF.

In its sample, this clonotype was seen a few times. The V and J genes are TRBV7-6 and TRBJ1-3, with 8 bases lining up with TRBD1. Trimming cost V 5 bases and J 3 bases; bases outside gene matches: 12. The CDR3 consists of 17 residues. Germline V CDR1 and CDR2: SGHVS, FNYEAQ. The CDR3 sequence: CASSPPPRGLSGNTIYF. Here the CDR3 DNA reads TGTGCCAGCAGCCCCCCCCCCAGGGGGCTTAGTGGAAACACCATATATTTT.

This clonotype was counted ten times or more. V and J are TRBV7-6 and TRBJ2-3, with a tentative D call TRBD1 (5 bases). V dropped 5 bases and J dropped 2 bases, with 11 bases sitting between them. Germline V CDR1 and CDR2: SGHVS, FNYEAQ. The CDR3 covers 14 residues. CDR3 sequence: CASSPRGHTDTQYF. The CDR3 bases are TGTGCCAGCAGCCCTAGGGGCCACACAGATACGCAGTATTTT.

This clonotype is medium-sized. This CDR3 is CASSAPSRLRYEQYF. The CDR3 nucleotides read TGTGCCAGCAGTGCCCCTTCGAGACTAAGGTACGAGCAGTACTTC. V gene TRBV2 combines with J gene TRBJ2-7; perhaps TRBD2 as D (5 bases). Germline CDR1 SNHLY, CDR2 FYNNEI. This CDR3 contains 15 residues. Trimming removed 4 bases from V and 4 bases from J, with 17 bases in between.

This sequence joins TRBV7-3 and TRBJ1-5, with D possibly being TRBD1 (6 bases). This CDR3 contains 16 residues. Germline-derived CDR1 and CDR2 are SGHTA and FQGTGA. Trimming took off 8 bases at V and 1 base at J, with 18 bases between the two ends. CDR3 amino acids: CASSPRRGESNQPQHF. The CDR3 coding sequence is TGTGCCAGCTCCCCAAGGAGGGGGGAGAGCAATCAGCCCCAGCATTTT.

To note about this clonotype: This clone may be a read error of a much larger clone one base away. The V call is TRBV12-3 or TRBV12-4, the J call TRBJ1-1; D is uncertain. The CDR3 consists of 14 residues. The CDR3 DNA follows: TGTCCCAGCAGTTTAGGCGGCATGAACACTGAAGCTTTCTTT. Residues: CPSSLGGMNTEAFF.

Worth noting for this clonotype: With a much larger clone just one base away, this may be a read error. The V and J genes are TRBV20-1 and TRBJ2-1, with 7 bases matching TRBD1. The CDR3 has 14 amino acids. Germline V CDR1 and CDR2: DFQATT, SNEGSKA (reference sequence). Unmatched junction bases numbered 7, after V lost 8 bases and J lost 0 bases. In DNA, the CDR3 is TGCAGTCTCTCGACAGGGAGCTCCTACAATGAGCAGTTCTTC. Amino acid sequence: CSLSTGSSYNEQFF.

This clonotype was observed at least ten times. CDR3 bases: TGTGCCAGCAGTACCCCCGGGACTAGGGGCTACAATGAGCAGTTCTTC. Its translation is CASSTPGTRGYNEQFF. The genes are TRBV28 and TRBJ2-1; 8 bases line up with TRBD2. V dropped 5 bases and J dropped 3; count of bases not matched to a gene: 9. This CDR3 is 16 amino acids long. The V gene's germline CDR1 is MDHEN and CDR2 SYDVKM.

The table lists this clonotype with many counts. CDR3 nucleotide sequence: TGCAGTGCTAGCTGGGAGCCGACAGGTGGATTAGTTGGGGCCAACGTCCTGACTTTC. Residues: CSASWEPTGGLVGANVLTF. This chain links TRBV20-1 with TRBJ2-6; TRBD1 is a possible D gene (6 bases). Germline CDR1 is DFQATT and CDR2 is SNEGSKA (reference sequence). Between the trimmed V and J ends, which lost 3 bases and 3 bases, there was a span of 24 bases. The CDR3 is 19 residues long.

This clonotype has a count of ten or more. V and J are TRBV20-1 and TRBJ1-6, with TRBD1 as a possible D gene (5 bases). The V end lost 2 bases, the J end lost 5 bases, and 10 bases lay between the germline ends. This CDR3 is built from 14 residues. Looked up from germline, CDR1 is DFQATT and CDR2 is SNEGSKA (reference sequence). The CDR3: CSARTRADNSPLHF. CDR3 DNA sequence: TGCAGTGCTAGAACCAGGGCGGATAATTCACCCCTCCACTTT.

Ten or more counts support this clonotype. The rearrangement links TRBV20-1 to TRBJ1-6; 7 nucleotides line up with TRBD1. After removal of 3 bases from V and 10 bases from J, the junction contained 9 bases not matched to a gene. The CDR3 totals 14 residues. Germline V gene lookup returns CDR1 DFQATT and CDR2 SNEGSKA (reference sequence). The CDR3 here is CSASTGTASSPLHF. The CDR3 nucleotides are TGCAGTGCTAGTACCGGGACAGCCAGCTCACCCCTCCACTTT.

This clonotype has a handful of counts. This sequence joins TRBV28 and TRBJ1-1; D gene uncertain. Germline V gene lookup returns CDR1 MDHEN and CDR2 SYDVKM. This CDR3 is built from 15 residues. The V end lost 2 bases, the J end lost 3 bases, and 13 bases lay between the germline ends. The CDR3 DNA reads as TGTGCCAGCAGTTTAACCACTTTGATGGACACTGAAGCTTTCTTT. It codes for CASSLTTLMDTEAFF. The variable domain in full, with the rest retrieved from reference TRBV28 and TRBJ1-1, is DVKVTQSSRYLVKRTGEKVFLECVQDMDHENMFWYRQDPGLGLRLIYFSYDVKMKEKGDIPEGYSVSREKKERFSLILESASTNQTSMYLCASSLTTLMDTEAFFGQGTRLTVV.

Of note for this clonotype: A much bigger clone sits one base away, suggesting this may be a read error. The gene calls are TRBV24-1 and TRBJ1-5; no reliable D call. Trimming took 6 bases from V and 6 from J, leaving 14 bases between them. The V gene's germline CDR1 is KGHDR and CDR2 SFDVKD. CDR3 size: 14 residues. The CDR3 protein is CATSWQSASQPQHF. The DNA for the CDR3 is TGTGCCACCAGTTGGCAATCGGCGAGTCAGCCCCAGCATTTT.

There are a few counts of this clonotype. One junction end disagrees with the germline gene, perhaps due to a read error. The rearrangement links TRBV6-1 to TRBJ2-5; 10 bases are shared with TRBD2. The germline gives CDR1 MNHNS, CDR2 SASEGT. The CDR3 is made up of 14 amino acids. CDR3 sequence reads: CAGSRTSGQETQYF. In DNA form, the CDR3 reads TGTGCCGGCAGCAGGACTAGCGGCCAAGAGACCCAGTACTTC.

J is TRBJ1-4 and V is TRBV2; 9 bases are shared with TRBD1. Germline CDR1 SNHLY, CDR2 FYNNEI. The ends lost 10 bases at V and 4 bases at J; junction bases unmatched: 10. The CDR3 length is 15 residues. CDR3 coding DNA: TGTGCCACCACCCGGGACAGGGTATTTAATGAAAAACTGTTTTTT. Translation gives CATTRDRVFNEKLFF.

This clonotype was seen many times. The rearrangement links TRBV28 to TRBJ1-1; TRBD1 is a possible D gene (6 bases). The CDR3 spans 14 residues. The V end was cut by 7 bases, the J end by 1 base, with 13 bases between. Germline V gene data show CDR1 as MDHEN and CDR2 as SYDVKM. CDR3 sequence: CASTALGQNTEAFF. The CDR3 DNA follows: TGTGCCAGCACCGCCTTGGGACAGAACACTGAAGCTTTCTTT. Based on the CDR3 plus reference TRBV28 and TRBJ1-1, the full variable domain is DVKVTQSSRYLVKRTGEKVFLECVQDMDHENMFWYRQDPGLGLRLIYFSYDVKMKEKGDIPEGYSVSREKKERFSLILESASTNQTSMYLCASTALGQNTEAFFGQGTRLTVV.

The sample holds many counts of this clonotype. The chain employs TRBV3-1 and TRBJ2-1; the match to TRBD2 covers 10 bases. CDR3 length: 16 amino acids. Trimming took 0 bases from V and 4 from J; bases not matched to a gene: 3. The germline CDR1 and CDR2 sequences are LGHDT and YNNKEL (reference sequence). Here the CDR3 DNA reads TGTGCCAGCAGCCAAGAAGAACTAGCGGGATACAATGAGCAGTTCTTC. Protein sequence: CASSQEELAGYNEQFF.

This clonotype came up once. A single base separates this from a much larger clone, so it may be a read error. V gene TRBV20-1 combines with J gene TRBJ2-7, with D perhaps being TRBD1 or TRBD2 (5 bases each). The CDR3 contains 13 residues. Germline V gives CDR1 DFQATT, CDR2 SNEGSKA (reference sequence). Here the CDR3 reads CSAGSRDPYEEYF. Here the CDR3 DNA reads TGCAGTGCTGGCTCTAGGGACCCCTACGAGGAGTACTTC.

By share of the sample, this clonotype is medium-sized (0.01 to 0.1%). The chain recombines TRBV28 with TRBJ2-5; TRBD1 agrees at 11 bases. The CDR3 is made up of 15 amino acids. Germline V CDR1 and CDR2: MDHEN, SYDVKM. V lost 2 bases and J lost 7; bases outside the gene matches: 6. The CDR3 loop reads CASSLTDRGLGTQYF. The CDR3 DNA reads as TGTGCCAGCAGTTTAACGGACAGGGGGCTAGGGACCCAGTACTTC.

Details on this clonotype: Its ends do not fully match the called genes, so a read error is possible. CDR3 amino acids: CASRSDSALPNTGAFF. In DNA form, the CDR3 reads TGTGCAAGCAGGAGTGACAGCGCCCTACCGAACACTGGAGCTTTCTTT. The chain has TRBV7-2 and TRBJ1-1; D perhaps matches TRBD1 (5 bases). CDR3 length: 16 residues. Germline-derived CDR1 and CDR2 are SGHTA and FQGNSA.

As to this clonotype: A read error may produce the germline difference seen at one junction end. The chain carries TRBV4-1 and TRBJ2-3; D remains ambiguous. Germline V gives CDR1 MGHRA, CDR2 YSYEKL. The CDR3 sequence is 15 residues long. The CDR3 sequence: CAGSQEPDSTDTQYF. Here the CDR3 DNA reads TGCGCCGGCAGCCAAGAACCGGACAGCACAGATACGCAGTATTTT.

This clonotype qualifies as medium-sized. This chain connects TRBV20-1 to TRBJ1-1; no firm D call. The germline CDR1 and CDR2 sequences are DFQATT and SNEGSKA (reference sequence). The CDR3 is 12 residues long. Trimming left V 1 base short and J 2 bases short, with 5 bases between. CDR3: CSARGINTEAFF. In nucleotides, the CDR3 is TGCAGTGCTAGAGGTATCAACACTGAAGCTTTCTTT.